Shown below are 26 T cell receptor beta chains from a single sample sequenced in a study of identical twins. MiXCR, run by TCRdb on the 5' RACE reads, gives a single entry per CDR3 protein. The sample shows roughly 350,000 distinct CDR3 sequences, approximately 13% of them seen only once. The data were also submitted as part of a second study, on yellow fever vaccine responses in identical twins.

Sequencing input: CD8+ T cells sorted from blood. The receptors were sampled from a young woman in good health.

This clonotype was counted a few times. The CDR3 loop is CASSQAPGVRSPLHF. CDR3 in DNA: TGTGCCAGCAGCCAAGCCCCCGGGGTGCGGTCACCCCTCCACTTT. The V and J genes are TRBV14 and TRBJ1-6; D not resolved. There are 15 residues in the CDR3. Trimming took off 1 base at V and 10 bases at J, with 14 bases between the two ends. Germline values: CDR1 SGHDN, CDR2 FVKESK.

The rearrangement uses TRBV20-1 and TRBJ2-6; maybe TRBD2 (5 bases). The V gene's germline CDR1 is DFQATT and CDR2 SNEGSKA (reference sequence). This CDR3 spans 16 amino acids. The V end lost 3 bases, the J end lost 0 bases, and 12 bases lay between the germline ends. The CDR3 sequence is CSASEGGVSGANVLTF. DNA of the CDR3: TGCAGTGCTAGTGAGGGTGGGGTCTCTGGGGCCAACGTCCTGACTTTC.

This clonotype was found a few times. This chain links TRBV7-8 with TRBJ2-5; maybe TRBD2 (7 bases). Per germline, CDR1 SGHVS and CDR2 FQNEAQ. Trimming stripped 3 bases from V and 4 bases from J, with 15 bases between. This CDR3 has 15 amino acids. The CDR3 loop reads CASSFEGGGVETQYF. DNA of the CDR3: TGTGCCAGCAGCTTCGAAGGGGGGGGCGTAGAGACCCAGTACTTC. The variable domain in full, completed from reference TRBV7-8 and TRBJ2-5, reads GAGVSQSPRYKVAKRGQDVALRCDPISGHVSLFWYQQALGQGPEFLTYFQNEAQLDKSGLPSDRFFAERPEGSVSTLKIQRTQQEDSAVYLCASSFEGGGVETQYFGPGTRLLVL.

The rearrangement links TRBV9 to TRBJ2-1, with TRBD2 matching 7 bases. Looked up from germline, CDR1 is SGDLS and CDR2 is YYNGEE. The V and J ends lost 4 bases and 7 bases, in that order; junction bases with no gene match: 11. CDR3 length: 15 amino acids. The CDR3 DNA reads as TGTGCCAGCAGCCCATCAGGCGGGAGTGGAAATGAGCAGTTCTTC. This translates into CASSPSGGSGNEQFF.

This clonotype was counted a few times. The chain uses TRBV27 and TRBJ1-2, with TRBD1 as a possible D gene (6 bases). Germline CDR1 and CDR2: MNHEY and SMNVEV (reference sequence). V lost 6 bases, J lost 3 bases, and 11 bases lay in between. The CDR3 covers 13 residues. The chain's CDR3 is CASRRGGDYGYTF. The CDR3 bases are TGTGCCAGCAGGAGGGGGGGCGACTATGGCTACACCTTC.

For the CDR3, the DNA is TGCAGCGTTGGTGAAGGGCCCGCCTACGAGCAGTACTTC. Protein sequence: CSVGEGPAYEQYF. This sequence joins TRBV29-1 and TRBJ2-7; D is unclear. Germline V gives CDR1 SQVTM, CDR2 ANQGSEA. The CDR3 runs to 13 residues. V lost 4 bases, J lost 2 bases, and 12 bases lay in between.

The J gene is TRBJ1-2, the V gene TRBV27, with D hard to call. CDR1 and CDR2 (germline): MNHEY, SMNVEV (reference sequence). Trimming removed 5 bases at V and 8 bases at J, with 12 bases between. The CDR3 contains 12 residues. The CDR3 DNA reads TGTGCCAGCAGTCCCAAAAATGGCGGCTACACCTTC. Translating it yields CASSPKNGGYTF.

The V gene is TRBV29-1, the J gene TRBJ2-5, with D possibly being TRBD2 (6 bases). Trimming shortened V by 0 bases and J by 3 bases, and 32 bases separated the two germline ends. The CDR3 is 21 amino acids. Germline loops: CDR1 SQVTM, CDR2 ANQGSEA. The CDR3 DNA sequence: TGCAGCGTTGAAGACCGACTGGTGGAGGGAACGTTGGCCAGTCAAAAAGAGACCCAGTACTTC. It codes for CSVEDRLVEGTLASQKETQYF.

The V gene is TRBV4-1, the J gene TRBJ2-2, with 11 nucleotides matching TRBD2. The CDR3 runs 16 residues. Germline CDR1 MGHRA, CDR2 YSYEKL. J gave up 6 bases and V 1 base, and 4 bases lay outside the gene matches. CDR3: CASSQVIAGGPGELFF. CDR3 nucleotide sequence: TGCGCCAGCAGCCAAGTTATAGCGGGGGGGCCCGGGGAGCTGTTTTTT.

This chain links TRBV9 with TRBJ2-1; 7 bases line up with TRBD2. The CDR3 consists of 15 residues. Germline CDR1 is SGDLS and CDR2 is YYNGEE. The V gene end was trimmed by 3 bases and the J gene end by 5 bases; junction bases not matched to a gene: 8. CDR3 in DNA: TGTGCCAGCAGCGCCTGGGGGACTACCAACAATGAGCAGTTCTTC. Translation gives CASSAWGTTNNEQFF.

The chain joins TRBV6-2 or TRBV6-3 to TRBJ2-1; D remains unclear. CDR3 length: 14 residues. V lost 0 bases and J 5 bases, leaving 8 bases between the germline ends. Germline loops: CDR1 MNHEY, CDR2 SVGEGT. The CDR3 region is CASSYSAGNNEQFF. CDR3 coding DNA: TGTGCCAGCAGTTACTCTGCAGGTAACAATGAGCAGTTCTTC.

This clonotype was seen a handful of times. The chain is built from TRBV27 and TRBJ1-5; D not resolved. Germline values: CDR1 MNHEY, CDR2 SMNVEV (reference sequence). The CDR3 totals 12 residues. V lost 4 bases and J lost 4, with 5 bases in between. For the CDR3, the DNA is TGTGCCAGCAGTTCACCGAATCAGCCCCAGCATTTT. Encoded protein: CASSSPNQPQHF.

This clonotype was seen a handful of times. The chain recombines TRBV5-1 with TRBJ1-1; D unresolved. V dropped 2 bases and J dropped 2 bases, with 7 bases sitting between them. This CDR3 has 13 amino acids. Germline CDR1 is SGHRS and CDR2 is YFSETQ. The CDR3 DNA sequence: TGCGCCAGCAGCTTCCGGGATAACACTGAAGCTTTCTTT. Protein: CASSFRDNTEAFF.

The V call is TRBV4-1, the J call TRBJ2-7; 8 bases are shared with TRBD2. The germline CDR1 and CDR2 sequences are MGHRA and YSYEKL. The CDR3 is made up of 16 amino acids. V lost 0 bases and J lost 4; bases outside the gene matches: 8. CDR3 sequence: CASSQELAGGRYEQYF. DNA for the CDR3: TGCGCCAGCAGCCAAGAGCTGGCGGGAGGACGGTACGAGCAGTACTTC.

This clonotype was seen ten or more times. This chain's CDR3 is CAISIKGDTQYF. CDR3 nucleotide sequence: TGTGCCATCAGTATCAAGGGGGATACGCAGTATTTT. The chain has TRBV10-3 and TRBJ2-3; tentative D call: TRBD1 (5 bases). The V end was cut by 5 bases, the J end by 6 bases, with 9 bases between. CDR3 length equals 12 residues. Germline values: CDR1 ENHRY, CDR2 SYGVKD.

The chain is built from TRBV7-1 and TRBJ1-2; D not resolved. TRBV7-1 is sorted into the ORF group, with uncertain function. The CDR3 is made up of 14 amino acids. V lost 10 bases, J lost 4 bases, and 19 bases lay in between. The CDR3 loop reads CAMGPGLGCYGYTF. CDR3 sequence (DNA): TGTGCCATGGGCCCCGGGCTGGGCTGCTATGGCTACACCTTC.

The chain employs TRBV14 and TRBJ1-2, with a weak D call TRBD1 (6 bases). V was shortened by 1 base and J by 1 base, with 13 bases between the two germline ends. Germline lookup yields CDR1 SGHDN and CDR2 FVKESK. The CDR3 sequence is 16 residues long. The CDR3 DNA sequence: TGTGCCAGCAGCCAAGGGACAGCAGCTTTTAACTATGGCTACACCTTC. Its protein product is CASSQGTAAFNYGYTF.

This clonotype was seen a few times. V is TRBV6-5 and J is TRBJ2-7, with D possibly matching TRBD1 (5 bases). Germline CDR1 MNHEY, CDR2 SVGAGI. The CDR3 consists of 14 residues. The germline V and J ends were trimmed by 2 bases and 2 bases, with 10 bases remaining between them. CDR3: CASSYAGPTYEQYF. The CDR3 nucleotides read TGTGCCAGCAGTTACGCAGGGCCCACCTACGAGCAGTACTTC.

The rearrangement joins TRBV6-5 to TRBJ2-7; 7 bases agree with TRBD1. J lost 5 bases, V lost 0 bases, and 7 bases had no gene match. The CDR3 sequence is 15 residues long. Germline V gene lookup returns CDR1 MNHEY and CDR2 SVGAGI. DNA of the CDR3: TGTGCCAGCAGTTACTCCCCAGGGGGAAGCGACGAGCAGTACTTC. It translates to CASSYSPGGSDEQYF.

The chain has TRBV15 and TRBJ2-2; 10 bases are shared with TRBD1. Germline V gene data show CDR1 as LNHNV and CDR2 as YYDKDF (reference sequence). The CDR3 sequence is 14 residues long. V lost 5 bases, J lost 5 bases, and 2 bases stayed unmatched. CDR3: CATSGQGETGELFF. In DNA, the CDR3 is TGTGCCACCAGCGGACAGGGGGAAACCGGGGAGCTGTTTTTT. Full variable domain (rest looked up from reference TRBV15 and TRBJ2-2): DAMVIQNPRYQVTQFGKPVTLSCSQTLNHNVMYWYQQKSSQAPKLLFHYYDKDFNNEADTPDNFQSRRPNTSFCFLDIRSPGLGDTAMYLCATSGQGETGELFFGEGSRLTVL.

Only a few counts were recorded for this clonotype. The J gene is TRBJ2-3, the V gene TRBV9; 9 bases agree with TRBD2. J was trimmed by 2 bases and V by 4 bases; bases with no gene match: 8. The germline gives CDR1 SGDLS, CDR2 YYNGEE. The CDR3 contains 16 residues. The CDR3 sequence: CASSIPSGETTDTQYF. The DNA for the CDR3 is TGTGCCAGCAGCATCCCTAGCGGGGAAACCACAGATACGCAGTATTTT.

This clonotype showed up many times. The V and J genes are TRBV6-4 and TRBJ2-3; 9 nucleotides align to TRBD2. The CDR3 runs to 14 residues. Germline V gives CDR1 MRHNA, CDR2 SNTAGT. V was clipped by 6 bases and J by 1 base; unmatched bases: 2. CDR3 in DNA: TGTGCCAGCAGCGTAGCGGGGGGCACAGATACGCAGTATTTT. This codes for CASSVAGGTDTQYF.

This clonotype has a count of ten or more. This chain joins TRBV7-9 and TRBJ2-2; D not certain. The V and J ends lost 5 bases and 2 bases respectively, with 0 bases between them. The CDR3 contains 11 residues. CDR1 and CDR2 from the germline V gene are SEHNR and FQNEAQ (reference sequence). For the CDR3, the DNA is TGTGCCAGCAGCAACACCGGGGAGCTGTTTTTT. Amino acids: CASSNTGELFF.

This chain joins TRBV15 and TRBJ2-5, with a tentative D call TRBD2 (7 bases). Trimming took off 5 bases at V and 5 bases at J, with 18 bases between the two ends. Germline CDR1 LNHNV, CDR2 YYDKDF (reference sequence). The CDR3 is 15 amino acids. The CDR3 nucleotides read TGTGCCACCAGCCCCAGATCCGGGGGGCTCGAGACCCAGTACTTC. This gives the protein CATSPRSGGLETQYF.

This clonotype was detected only a few times. This rearrangement joins TRBV11-2 to TRBJ2-1; 7 bases align to TRBD2. This CDR3 region has 15 residues. The junction had 7 bases not matched to a gene; V was cut back by 4 bases and J by 4 bases. Germline values: CDR1 SGHAT, CDR2 FQNNGV. The CDR3 region is CASSSISGPYNEQFF. Here the CDR3 DNA reads TGTGCCAGCAGCTCGATTAGCGGGCCATACAATGAGCAGTTCTTC.

This clonotype was seen more than once but under ten times. The genes are TRBV27 and TRBJ1-1; maybe TRBD1 (6 bases). The ends were cut back, 6 bases at V and 6 bases at J, with 14 bases in the middle. The CDR3 extends over 13 amino acids. Germline values: CDR1 MNHEY, CDR2 SMNVEV (reference sequence). CDR3 coding DNA: TGTGCCAGCAGACAGGACAGTACCTCTGAAGCTTTCTTT. Protein sequence: CASRQDSTSEAFF.